The 14 T cell receptor beta chains in this list originate from one sample, sequenced in a study of identical twins (dated by TCRdb to between 2015 and 2016). Libraries came from 5' RACE. Sequencing relied on an Illumina HiSeq 2000. TCRdb trimmed public reads at Q25 via fastp, called clones via MiXCR and kept in-frame beta chains. For every CDR3 protein sequence, its rows merge into one entry that carries the most common genes and DNA. The sample contains a few hundred thousand distinct CDR3 sequences, 9.6% of them found a single time. Of the sample, around 3% is held by the ten largest clones. The same data also contributed to another study, on yellow fever vaccine responses in identical twins.

The sequenced sample was PBMCs. The source of these receptors is a woman aged 18-35 years in good health.

This clonotype was observed a handful of times. The CDR3 here is CASSTGQGEGQPQHF. The CDR3 nucleotides read TGTGCCAGCAGCACGGGACAGGGAGAAGGACAGCCCCAGCATTTT. The V call is TRBV7-9, the J call TRBJ1-5, with 9 bases fitting TRBD1. The CDR3 totals 15 residues. The V segment lost 5 bases and the J segment 7 bases; nucleotides outside the gene matches: 9. Germline V gene sequence: CDR1 SEHNR, CDR2 FQNEAQ (reference sequence).

In this sample, this clonotype turned up many times. The rearrangement links TRBV7-2 to TRBJ1-1; 8 nucleotides align to TRBD1. The length of the CDR3 is 16 residues. Germline assignment: CDR1 SGHTA and CDR2 FQGNSA. Trimming removed 3 bases from V and 0 bases from J; junction bases left unmatched: 6. Written as DNA, the CDR3 is TGTGCCAGCAGCTTCGGACAGGGCGTCATGAACACTGAAGCTTTCTTT. Protein sequence: CASSFGQGVMNTEAFF.

The gene calls are TRBV28 and TRBJ2-7; maybe TRBD1 (6 bases). Germline V gene sequence: CDR1 MDHEN, CDR2 SYDVKM. V lost 6 bases to trimming and J lost 5 bases, with 20 bases between them. The CDR3 spans 15 residues. The CDR3 region has the DNA TGTGCCAGCAGGTCCCCCCCCGGCAGGGGTCACGAGCAGTACTTC. Translated: CASRSPPGRGHEQYF.

This clonotype has more than one count but fewer than ten. This chain connects TRBV15 to TRBJ1-4, with 9 bases that match TRBD1. In germline, CDR1 is LNHNV, CDR2 YYDKDF (reference sequence). The CDR3 runs to 16 residues. After removal of 0 bases from V and 8 bases from J, the junction contained 7 bases not matched to a gene. The CDR3 reads CATSRDLQGATEKLFF. CDR3 nucleotide sequence: TGTGCCACCAGCAGAGATCTACAGGGGGCGACGGAAAAACTGTTTTTT.

This chain links TRBV5-1 with TRBJ1-6, with a possible D match to TRBD1 (6 bases). Trimming took 0 bases from V and 9 from J, leaving 10 bases between them. Per germline, CDR1 SGHRS and CDR2 YFSETQ. The CDR3 spans 14 residues. The CDR3: CASSLEGGTSPLHF. DNA for the CDR3: TGCGCCAGCAGCTTGGAAGGGGGTACTTCACCCCTCCACTTT.

The rearrangement links TRBV4-2 to TRBJ2-7, with 8 bases that match TRBD1. With V trimmed by 1 base and J by 6 bases, 11 bases remained unmatched. Germline values: CDR1 LGHNA, CDR2 YNFKEQ. This CDR3 is built from 16 residues. CDR3 amino acids: CASSQGPQRTGGEQYF. The CDR3 DNA reads as TGTGCCAGCAGCCAAGGTCCACAACGAACAGGGGGCGAGCAGTACTTC.

Ten or more counts support this clonotype. The CDR3 DNA reads TGCGCCAGCAGCCAAGAAAACTCCTACGAGCAGTACTTC. It translates to CASSQENSYEQYF. The V call is TRBV4-3, the J call TRBJ2-7; D unresolved. Trimming cost V 0 bases and J 0 bases, with 3 bases left between them. The germline gives CDR1 LGHNA, CDR2 YSLEER. The CDR3 sequence is 13 residues long.

The rearrangement uses TRBV4-2 and TRBJ2-1; tentative D call: TRBD2 (6 bases). The CDR3 length is 15 residues. Germline CDR1 LGHNA, CDR2 YNFKEQ. V was trimmed by 4 bases and J by 4 bases, leaving 14 bases between them. The CDR3 bases are TGTGCCAGCAGCCCGTCGGGACTTCAATACAATGAGCAGTTCTTC. Protein product: CASSPSGLQYNEQFF.

Many counts were recorded for this clonotype. The chain carries TRBV5-4 and TRBJ1-1; maybe TRBD1 (6 bases). The CDR3 has 13 amino acids. Germline-derived CDR1 and CDR2 are SGHNT and YYREEE (reference sequence). Trimming stripped 0 bases from V and 4 bases from J, with 7 bases between. The CDR3 reads CASSLAGATEAFF. The CDR3 nucleotides are TGTGCCAGCAGCTTGGCAGGGGCCACTGAAGCTTTCTTT.

This clonotype has only a few counts. The chain joins TRBV6-1 to TRBJ2-3; the match to TRBD2 covers 7 bases. J was trimmed by 1 base and V by 5 bases; bases with no gene match: 6. Germline-derived CDR1 and CDR2 are MNHNS and SASEGT. The CDR3 contains 15 residues. CDR3 sequence: CASSLTRGGTDTQYF. DNA for the CDR3: TGTGCCAGCAGTCTGACCCGGGGGGGCACAGATACGCAGTATTTT.

A few counts support this clonotype. V and J are TRBV11-2 and TRBJ2-7; D uncertain. CDR3 length: 13 amino acids. CDR1 and CDR2 (germline): SGHAT, FQNNGV. V lost 1 base and J 5 bases, leaving 9 bases between the germline ends. The DNA of the CDR3 is TGTGCCAGCAGCTTAGGGACGGTTAACGAGCAGTACTTC. It encodes CASSLGTVNEQYF.

Only a few counts were recorded for this clonotype. This chain links TRBV20-1 with TRBJ2-5; 9 nucleotides match TRBD2. Germline trimming cut 4 bases from V and 2 bases from J; bases unmatched to any gene: 11. CDR3 length equals 16 residues. The germline V gene encodes CDR1 DFQATT and CDR2 SNEGSKA (reference sequence). The CDR3 loop reads CSAKPFSSGMQETQYF. The DNA for the CDR3 is TGCAGTGCTAAACCTTTCTCTAGCGGGATGCAAGAGACCCAGTACTTC.

This clonotype was observed a few times. The chain employs TRBV7-9 and TRBJ2-7; D is undetermined. Trimming stripped 5 bases from V and 0 bases from J, with 14 bases between. Germline V gene sequence: CDR1 SEHNR, CDR2 FQNEAQ (reference sequence). The CDR3 runs to 15 residues. CDR3 protein: CASSPLGIDSYEQYF. The CDR3 DNA reads TGTGCCAGCAGCCCCCTTGGTATTGACTCCTACGAGCAGTACTTC.

The chain is built from TRBV4-3 and TRBJ2-1, with 7 bases matching TRBD1. The CDR3 consists of 13 residues. CDR1 and CDR2 from the germline V gene are LGHNA and YSLEER. Unmatched junction bases numbered 3, after V lost 0 bases and J lost 10 bases. CDR3 loop: CASSQDGTAEQFF. CDR3 nucleotide sequence: TGCGCCAGCAGCCAAGACGGGACAGCCGAGCAGTTCTTC.